Each of the 26 T cell receptor beta chains below was sequenced from the same sample in a study of T cells after yellow fever vaccination. Using its own MiXCR run on the 5' RACE reads, TCRdb lists one record per CDR3 protein. The data show about 110,000 distinct CDR3 sequences, under 9% seen once. The sequencing here drew on CD8+ T cells sorted from PBMCs, taken 45 days after the yellow fever booster vaccination. The receptors were sampled from a man in his thirties or forties who received the YFV17D yellow fever vaccine.

This clonotype appeared many times. J is TRBJ2-7 and V is TRBV3-1; D possibly corresponds to TRBD1 (5 bases). Germline V CDR1 and CDR2: LGHDT, YNNKEL (reference sequence). V dropped 0 bases and J dropped 3 bases, with 15 bases sitting between them. The CDR3 is 16 amino acids. This chain's CDR3 is CASSQDQGSPLYEQYF. CDR3 DNA: TGTGCCAGCAGCCAAGACCAGGGTTCCCCACTCTACGAGCAGTACTTC.

This clonotype was counted at least ten times. The gene calls are TRBV6-5 and TRBJ1-1; D remains ambiguous. V lost 4 bases and J 8 bases, leaving 11 bases between the germline ends. Germline V gene sequence: CDR1 MNHEY, CDR2 SVGAGI. This CDR3 is built from 12 residues. The CDR3 sequence: CASSWYGQEAFF. The CDR3 nucleotides read TGTGCCAGCAGTTGGTACGGGCAAGAAGCTTTCTTT.

This clonotype was picked up many times. This chain joins TRBV24-1 and TRBJ1-1; perhaps TRBD1 as D (6 bases). CDR1 is KGHDR and CDR2 is SFDVKD in the germline V gene. This CDR3 has 16 amino acids. V gave up 6 bases and J gave up 0 bases, with 16 bases separating them. This CDR3 reads CATSRGAVKMNTEAFF. In DNA form, the CDR3 reads TGTGCCACCAGTAGGGGGGCAGTTAAGATGAACACTGAAGCTTTCTTT.

This clonotype has a count of ten or more. The gene calls are TRBV5-5 and TRBJ2-1, with 13 bases identical to TRBD2. This CDR3 has 18 amino acids. Trimming removed 5 bases from V and 0 bases from J; junction bases left unmatched: 8. Germline CDR1 is SGHKS and CDR2 is YYEKEE (reference sequence). The chain's CDR3 is CASRGGLAGISSYNEQFF. The CDR3 DNA reads TGTGCCAGCAGGGGGGGACTAGCGGGAATAAGCTCCTACAATGAGCAGTTCTTC.

This clonotype was seen at least ten times. This CDR3 is CASSQDVGSWELFF. The CDR3 region has the DNA TGCGCCAGCAGCCAAGACGTCGGATCGTGGGAGCTGTTTTTT. The rearrangement joins TRBV4-3 to TRBJ2-2; D not resolved. The CDR3 is 14 amino acids. With 0 bases removed from V and 9 bases from J, the gap between germline ends came to 11 bases. Germline-derived CDR1 and CDR2 are LGHNA and YSLEER.

The table lists this clonotype with many counts. The J gene is TRBJ1-5, the V gene TRBV12-3 or TRBV12-4; D is uncertain. V was cut by 3 bases and J by 11 bases, with 8 bases left in between. The CDR3 is 11 residues long. In DNA, the CDR3 is TGTGCCAGCAGTTTTGCTCGGGCCCAGCATTTT. This gives the protein CASSFARAQHF.

This clonotype showed up many times. The V call is TRBV15, the J call TRBJ2-3, with D possibly matching TRBD2 (5 bases). V was trimmed by 0 bases and J by 1 base, leaving 11 bases between them. This CDR3 spans 16 amino acids. Germline CDR1 LNHNV, CDR2 YYDKDF (reference sequence). The DNA of the CDR3 is TGTGCCACCAGCAGAGAGGAGGTATTGGGCACAGATACGCAGTATTTT. Protein: CATSREEVLGTDTQYF.

This clonotype was found a few times. This rearrangement joins TRBV7-2 to TRBJ2-7; 9 positions match TRBD1. The germline gives CDR1 SGHTA, CDR2 FQGNSA. The CDR3 is made up of 20 amino acids. The trim removed 1 base at V and 3 bases at J, leaving 19 bases unmatched. The CDR3 nucleotides are TGTGCCAGCAGCTTAGGGCCCCCCGGACAGGGGCAAGTTGACTTCTACGAGCAGTACTTC. Translated, it gives CASSLGPPGQGQVDFYEQYF.

This clonotype was seen ten or more times. The genes are TRBV28 and TRBJ2-7; 7 bases agree with TRBD2. The V and J ends lost 6 bases and 3 bases, in that order; junction bases with no gene match: 17. The CDR3 is 17 residues long. Germline-derived CDR1 and CDR2 are MDHEN and SYDVKM. CDR3: CASSPLGLLDPIYEQYF. In DNA, the CDR3 is TGTGCCAGCAGCCCCCTGGGACTACTCGATCCGATCTACGAGCAGTACTTC.

This clonotype was found many times. V usage is TRBV28 and J usage is TRBJ1-1, with D perhaps TRBD1 (5 bases). CDR3 length: 13 residues. Per germline, CDR1 MDHEN and CDR2 SYDVKM. Trimming took 2 bases from V and 4 from J, leaving 8 bases between them. The CDR3 bases are TGTGCCAGCAGTTTAGGGGCCCCCACTGAAGCTTTCTTT. It yields the protein CASSLGAPTEAFF.

This clonotype has a count of ten or more. A junction end diverges from the germline sequence, so it may reflect a read error. The chain joins TRBV14 to TRBJ2-3; no reliable D call. Looked up from germline, CDR1 is SGHDN and CDR2 is FVKESK. This CDR3 is 12 amino acids long. CDR3 protein: CASSEELDTQYF. The CDR3 DNA is TGTGCCAGCAGCGAAGAATTGGATACGCAGTATTTT.

This clonotype was counted at least ten times. This sequence joins TRBV6-5 and TRBJ2-5; D is perhaps TRBD2 (6 bases). This CDR3 region has 14 residues. V was shortened by 2 bases and J by 5 bases, with 12 bases between the two germline ends. CDR1 is MNHEY and CDR2 is SVGAGI in the germline V gene. The CDR3 DNA reads TGTGCCAGCAGTTACCTTGCGGGACGTGAGACCCAGTACTTC. The encoded protein is CASSYLAGRETQYF.

This clonotype was detected a few times. The chain has TRBV6-1 and TRBJ1-1, with D maybe TRBD1 (6 bases). V lost 5 bases to trimming and J lost 8 bases, with 18 bases between them. The CDR3 has 14 amino acids. Germline CDR1 MNHNS, CDR2 SASEGT. CDR3 DNA sequence: TGTGCCAGCAGTCCGGGAGGGGGGATTCGAGAAGCTTTCTTT. This encodes CASSPGGGIREAFF.

This clonotype showed up many times. The V gene is TRBV27, the J gene TRBJ2-1; the D gene could be TRBD1 or TRBD2 (5 bases each). Between the trimmed V and J ends, which lost 5 bases and 7 bases, there was a span of 21 bases. This CDR3 has 16 residues. The germline CDR1 and CDR2 sequences are MNHEY and SMNVEV (reference sequence). The CDR3 nucleotides read TGTGCCAGCAGTAGTACGGAGGTCCTTGAGGGGAATGAGCAGTTCTTC. This gives the protein CASSSTEVLEGNEQFF.

This clonotype was counted many times. The chain is built from TRBV12-3 or TRBV12-4 and TRBJ2-7; 7 positions agree with TRBD1. The length of the CDR3 is 13 residues. The V and J ends lost 4 bases and 6 bases, in that order; junction bases with no gene match: 6. The CDR3 here is CASSSTGSGEQYF. The CDR3 DNA is TGTGCCAGCAGTTCGACAGGGAGCGGCGAGCAGTACTTC.

This chain uses TRBV27 with TRBJ1-5; a weak D match, TRBD1 (5 bases). The CDR3 has 15 amino acids. Trimming removed 5 bases at V and 0 bases at J, with 11 bases between. Per germline, CDR1 MNHEY and CDR2 SMNVEV (reference sequence). CDR3 bases: TGTGCCAGCAGTGCTACAGGTTATAGCAATCAGCCCCAGCATTTT. Residues: CASSATGYSNQPQHF.

Concerning this clonotype: Relative to the germline gene, one junction end is altered; a read error may explain this. The rearrangement uses TRBV20-1 and TRBJ2-1; 14 nucleotides agree with TRBD2. Germline values: CDR1 DFQATT, CDR2 SNEGSKA (reference sequence). This CDR3 comprises 14 residues. This CDR3 reads CCATGTSGRNEQFF. DNA for the CDR3: TGCTGTGCCACCGGGACTAGCGGGAGAAATGAGCAGTTCTTC.

This clonotype has a handful of counts. The chain links TRBV6-1 to TRBJ2-7; 10 nucleotides line up with TRBD1. Trimming at V came to 4 bases and at J to 6 bases, leaving 6 bases not matched to a gene. Germline CDR1 reads MNHNS; CDR2 reads SASEGT. CDR3 length equals 14 residues. CDR3 DNA: TGTGCCAGCAGTGGTGACAGGGGGCTATCCGAGCAGTACTTC. Translating gives CASSGDRGLSEQYF.

This clonotype was seen many times. The rearrangement joins TRBV27 to TRBJ2-7, with 8 nucleotides matching TRBD1. The CDR3 consists of 11 residues. V gave up 10 bases and J gave up 3 bases; unmatched junction bases: 2. Germline-derived CDR1 and CDR2 are MNHEY and SMNVEV (reference sequence). The DNA for the CDR3 is TGTGCCACCACAGGGGGCTACGAGCAGTACTTC. It encodes CATTGGYEQYF.

The sample holds many counts of this clonotype. The rearrangement joins TRBV7-2 to TRBJ2-7; D is uncertain. Germline V gene lookup returns CDR1 SGHTA and CDR2 FQGNSA. This CDR3 region has 14 residues. Trimming cost V 2 bases and J 2 bases, with 10 bases left between them. CDR3 sequence: CASSLISGPYEQYF. Here the CDR3 DNA reads TGTGCCAGCAGCTTAATTTCCGGCCCCTACGAGCAGTACTTC.

The chain has TRBV7-2 and TRBJ1-2; D is perhaps TRBD1 (5 bases). This CDR3 has 16 residues. Germline CDR1 is SGHTA and CDR2 is FQGNSA. V was cut by 5 bases and J by 1 base, with 17 bases left in between. The CDR3 DNA reads TGTGCCAGCAGCCAGGAAGACAGATTATTTAACTATGGCTACACCTTC. Amino acids: CASSQEDRLFNYGYTF. The variable domain in full, with the rest retrieved from reference TRBV7-2 and TRBJ1-2, is GAGVSQSPSNKVTEKGKDVELRCDPISGHTALYWYRQSLGQGLEFLIYFQGNSAPDKSGLPSDRFSAERTGGSVSTLTIQRTQQEDSAVYLCASSQEDRLFNYGYTFGSGTRLTVV.

Ten or more counts support this clonotype. V is TRBV12-3 or TRBV12-4 and J is TRBJ2-1, with TRBD2 matching 7 bases. V gave up 2 bases and J gave up 7 bases; unmatched junction bases: 11. This CDR3 has 16 residues. The CDR3 DNA follows: TGTGCCAGCAGTTTACGGAGCGGGACCTTGGGGAATGAGCAGTTCTTC. Its protein is CASSLRSGTLGNEQFF.

This clonotype occurred many times. This chain links TRBV4-3 with TRBJ2-1, with 9 nucleotides matching TRBD2. Losses at the gene ends were 4 bases for V and 2 bases for J; bases not matched to a gene: 3. The CDR3 has 15 residues. Germline CDR1 and CDR2: LGHNA and YSLEER. In DNA, the CDR3 is TGCGCCAGCAGCCTTAGCGGGAGTGCCTACAATGAGCAGTTCTTC. This codes for CASSLSGSAYNEQFF.

This clonotype has ten or more counts. V is TRBV5-1 and J is TRBJ2-7; TRBD2 matches at 11 bases. The germline V gene has CDR1 SGHRS and CDR2 YFSETQ. V lost 7 bases and J lost 3; bases outside the gene matches: 3. The CDR3 is 13 residues long. CDR3 in DNA: TGCGCCAGCCAGGGGACTAGCGGCTACGAGCAGTACTTC. Translating it yields CASQGTSGYEQYF.

In this sample, this clonotype turned up many times. The chain is built from TRBV29-1 and TRBJ2-7; the D is unclear. Per the germline V gene, CDR1 is SQVTM and CDR2 is ANQGSEA. This CDR3 contains 13 residues. Trimming took 7 bases from V and 1 from J, leaving 14 bases between them. The CDR3 loop reads CSGTGVGSYEQYF. The CDR3 coding sequence is TGCAGCGGCACTGGGGTCGGGTCCTACGAGCAGTACTTC.

Points on this clonotype: This may arise from a read error, as a much more abundant clone is one base away. The chain employs TRBV4-3 and TRBJ2-4, with D perhaps matching TRBD1 (5 bases). The CDR3 runs to 13 residues. Per the germline V gene, CDR1 is LGHNA and CDR2 is YSLEER. The germline V and J ends were trimmed by 1 base and 4 bases, with 5 bases remaining between them. Written as DNA, the CDR3 is TGCGCCAGCAGCCAAGCAGGGAAAAACATTCAGTACTTC. Its translation is CASSQAGKNIQYF.